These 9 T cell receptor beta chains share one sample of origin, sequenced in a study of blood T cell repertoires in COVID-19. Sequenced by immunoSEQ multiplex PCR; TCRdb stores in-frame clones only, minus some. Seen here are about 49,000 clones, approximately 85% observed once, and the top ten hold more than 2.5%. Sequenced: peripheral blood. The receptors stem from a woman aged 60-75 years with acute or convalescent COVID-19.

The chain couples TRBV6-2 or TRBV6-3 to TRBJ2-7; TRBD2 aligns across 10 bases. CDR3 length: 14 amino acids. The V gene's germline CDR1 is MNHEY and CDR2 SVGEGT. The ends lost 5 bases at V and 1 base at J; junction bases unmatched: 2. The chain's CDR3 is CASSTTSGSYEQYF. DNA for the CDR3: TGTGCCAGCAGTACGACTAGCGGGTCCTACGAGCAGTACTTC.

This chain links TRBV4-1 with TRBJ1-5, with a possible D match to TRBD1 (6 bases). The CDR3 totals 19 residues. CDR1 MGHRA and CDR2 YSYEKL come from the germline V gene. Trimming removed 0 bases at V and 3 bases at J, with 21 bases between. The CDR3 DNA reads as TGCGCCAGCAGCCAAGATCTGGGGTCCCGGCGGGGGGCCAATCAGCCCCAGCATTTT. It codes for CASSQDLGSRRGANQPQHF.

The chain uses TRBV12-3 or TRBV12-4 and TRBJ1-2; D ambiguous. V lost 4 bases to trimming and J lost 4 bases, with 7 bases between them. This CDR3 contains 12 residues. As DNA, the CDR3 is TGTGCCAGCAGTTCAACAATCTATGGCTACACCTTC. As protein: CASSSTIYGYTF.

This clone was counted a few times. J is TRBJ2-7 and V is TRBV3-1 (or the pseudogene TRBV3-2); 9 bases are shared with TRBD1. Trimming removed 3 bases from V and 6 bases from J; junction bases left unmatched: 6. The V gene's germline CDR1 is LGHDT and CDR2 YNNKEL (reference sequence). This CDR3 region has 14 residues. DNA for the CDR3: TGTGCCAGCAGCCAGGGACAGGGAGGCTTCGAGCAGTACTTC. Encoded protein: CASSQGQGGFEQYF.

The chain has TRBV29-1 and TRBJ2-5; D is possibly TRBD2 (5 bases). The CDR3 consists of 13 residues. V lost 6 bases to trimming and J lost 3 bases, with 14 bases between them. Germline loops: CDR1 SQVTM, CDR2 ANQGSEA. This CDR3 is CSVATRAEETQYF. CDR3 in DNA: TGCAGCGTAGCAACGAGAGCGGAAGAGACCCAGTACTTC.

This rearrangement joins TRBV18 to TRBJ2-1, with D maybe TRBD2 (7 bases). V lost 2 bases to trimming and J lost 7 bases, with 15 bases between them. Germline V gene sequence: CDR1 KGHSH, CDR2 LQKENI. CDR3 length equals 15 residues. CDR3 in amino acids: CASSPAGGPTNEQFF. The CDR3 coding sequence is TGTGCCAGCTCACCAGCCGGGGGGCCTACAAATGAGCAGTTCTTC. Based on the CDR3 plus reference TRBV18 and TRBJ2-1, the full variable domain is NAGVMQNPRHLVRRRGQEARLRCSPMKGHSHVYWYRQLPEEGLKFMVYLQKENIIDESGMPKERFSAEFPKEGPSILRIQQVVRGDSAAYFCASSPAGGPTNEQFFGPGTRLTVL.

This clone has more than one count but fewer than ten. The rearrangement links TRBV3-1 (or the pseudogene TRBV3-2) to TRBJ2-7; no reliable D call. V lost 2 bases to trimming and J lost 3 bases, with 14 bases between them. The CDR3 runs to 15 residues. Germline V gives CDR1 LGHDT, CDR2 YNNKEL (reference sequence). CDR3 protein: CASSQSSQEFYEQYF. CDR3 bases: TGTGCCAGCAGCCAATCAAGCCAGGAATTCTACGAGCAGTACTTC.

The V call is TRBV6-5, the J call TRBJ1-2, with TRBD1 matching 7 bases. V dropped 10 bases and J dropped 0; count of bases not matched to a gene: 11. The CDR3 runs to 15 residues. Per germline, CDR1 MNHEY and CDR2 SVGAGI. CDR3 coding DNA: TGTGCCACTGTGACAGGGCTATACACTAACTATGGCTACACCTTC. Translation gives CATVTGLYTNYGYTF.

CDR3 DNA: TGTGCCAGCAGCTTAAACCGAGGGACTAGCGGGGATCACTACGAGCAGTACTTC. Its translation is CASSLNRGTSGDHYEQYF. This chain uses TRBV7-3 with TRBJ2-7; TRBD2 aligns across 13 bases. Trimming removed 1 base from V and 3 bases from J; junction bases left unmatched: 9. This CDR3 has 18 residues. Germline loops: CDR1 SGHTA, CDR2 FQGTGA.